This TCR beta chain was recorded in a study of blood T cell repertoires in COVID-19. Across the study: In each case, the material was cDNA or gDNA derived from T cells, B-cell-depleted T cells, or PBMCs.

In the source study's methods: From reference gene primer amplification, estimates of nucleated cell counts were derived. Data came from immunoSEQ multiplex PCR; TCRdb stores just in-frame clones and leaves some out. That table supplies the V and J calls and clone size; D and trimming were determined from the DNA. The table has 88,000 or so clones, roughly 83% seen once. Per the germline V gene, CDR1 is SGDLS and CDR2 is YYNGEE. The CDR3 extends over 15 amino acids. The V and J ends lost 4 bases and 3 bases, in that order; junction bases with no gene match: 4. Specimen: peripheral blood. This chain links TRBV9 with TRBJ1-4; 9 bases are shared with TRBD1. The TCR was taken from a human donor in a cohort sampled during active COVID-19. CDR3 in amino acids: CASSFRQGANEKLFF. Written as DNA, the CDR3 is TGTGCCAGCAGCTTCAGACAGGGGGCTAATGAAAAACTGTTTTTT.